Below, one T cell receptor beta chain is given with its context. Methods used by the authors: Reference gene primer amplification gave estimated nucleated cell counts. Generated by immunoSEQ multiplex PCR, the TCRdb table keeps only in-frame clones and is missing some. That table is the source of V, J and clone size, and D and trimming were worked out from the DNA. The data show around 60,000 clones, over 85% seen once. The entry originates in a study of blood T cell repertoires in COVID-19. Turning to the study itself: Whether acute or convalescent, the COVID-19 samples came from the United States, Italy and Spain.

Sequenced sample: peripheral blood. The TCR comes from a man between 60 and 70 years old with acute or convalescent COVID-19.

CDR3 sequence reads: CASRQGNEKLFF. The DNA of the CDR3 is TGTGCCAGTAGACAGGGTAATGAAAAACTGTTTTTT. The J gene is TRBJ1-4, the V gene TRBV19; D is perhaps TRBD1 (6 bases). In germline, CDR1 is LNHDA, CDR2 SQIVND (reference sequence). V was cut by 6 bases and J by 4 bases, with 6 bases left in between. The CDR3 loop spans 12 amino acids.